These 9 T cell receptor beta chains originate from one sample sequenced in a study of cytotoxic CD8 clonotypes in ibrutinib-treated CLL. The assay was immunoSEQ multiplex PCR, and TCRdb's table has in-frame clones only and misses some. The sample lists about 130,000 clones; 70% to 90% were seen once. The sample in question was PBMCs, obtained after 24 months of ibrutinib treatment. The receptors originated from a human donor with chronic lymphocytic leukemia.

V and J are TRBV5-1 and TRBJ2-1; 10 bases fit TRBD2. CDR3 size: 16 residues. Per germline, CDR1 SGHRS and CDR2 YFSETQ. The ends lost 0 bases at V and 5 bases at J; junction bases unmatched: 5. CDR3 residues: CASSLVLAGGNNEQFF. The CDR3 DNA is TGCGCCAGCAGCTTGGTGTTAGCGGGAGGAAACAATGAGCAGTTCTTC.

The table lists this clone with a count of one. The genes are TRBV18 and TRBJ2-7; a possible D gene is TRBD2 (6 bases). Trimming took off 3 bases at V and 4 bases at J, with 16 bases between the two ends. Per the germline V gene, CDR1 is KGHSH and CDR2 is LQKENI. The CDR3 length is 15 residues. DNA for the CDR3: TGTGCCAGCTCACCTACGGTTGGGGGGTGGTACGAGCAGTACTTC. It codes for CASSPTVGGWYEQYF. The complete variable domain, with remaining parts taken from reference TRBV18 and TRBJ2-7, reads NAGVMQNPRHLVRRRGQEARLRCSPMKGHSHVYWYRQLPEEGLKFMVYLQKENIIDESGMPKERFSAEFPKEGPSILRIQQVVRGDSAAYFCASSPTVGGWYEQYFGPGTRLTVT.

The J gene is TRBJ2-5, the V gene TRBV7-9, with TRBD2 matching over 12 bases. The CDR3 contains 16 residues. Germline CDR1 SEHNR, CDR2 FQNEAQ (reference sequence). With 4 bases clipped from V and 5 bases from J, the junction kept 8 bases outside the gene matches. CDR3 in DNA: TGTGCCAGCAGCTCTCCGACTAGCGGGGGTACGGAGACCCAGTACTTC. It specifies CASSSPTSGGTETQYF.

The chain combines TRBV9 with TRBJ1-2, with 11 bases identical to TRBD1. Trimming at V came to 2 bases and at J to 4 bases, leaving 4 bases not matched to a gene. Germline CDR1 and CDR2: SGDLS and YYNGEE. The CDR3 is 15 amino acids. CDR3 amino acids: CASSVGDRGIYGYTF. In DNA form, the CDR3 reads TGTGCCAGCAGCGTGGGGGACAGGGGGATCTATGGCTACACCTTC.

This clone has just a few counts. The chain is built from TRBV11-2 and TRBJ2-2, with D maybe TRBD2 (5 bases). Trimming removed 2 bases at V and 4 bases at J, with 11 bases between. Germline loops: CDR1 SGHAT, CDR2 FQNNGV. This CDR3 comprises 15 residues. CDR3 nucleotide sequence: TGTGCCAGCAGCTTATCGTCTAGCCGCACCGGGGAGCTGTTTTTT. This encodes CASSLSSSRTGELFF.

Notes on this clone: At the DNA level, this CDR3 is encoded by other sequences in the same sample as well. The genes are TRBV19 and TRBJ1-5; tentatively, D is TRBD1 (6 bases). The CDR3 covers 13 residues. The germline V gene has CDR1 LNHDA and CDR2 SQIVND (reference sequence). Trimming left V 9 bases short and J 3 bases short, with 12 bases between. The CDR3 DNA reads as TGTGCCAGCGGAGGACAGTACAATCAGCCCCAGCATTTT. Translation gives CASGGQYNQPQHF.

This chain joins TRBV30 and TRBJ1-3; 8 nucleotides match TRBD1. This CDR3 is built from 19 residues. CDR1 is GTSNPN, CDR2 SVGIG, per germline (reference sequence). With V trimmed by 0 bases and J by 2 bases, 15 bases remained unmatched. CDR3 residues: CAWSVWGRGQEPAGNTIYF. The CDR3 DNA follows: TGTGCCTGGAGTGTATGGGGCAGGGGGCAGGAGCCCGCTGGAAACACCATATATTTT.

The CDR3 sequence: CASSLGPVADTQYF. CDR3 nucleotides: TGTGCCAGCAGCTTGGGGCCGGTCGCAGATACGCAGTATTTT. This rearrangement joins TRBV7-3 to TRBJ2-3; maybe TRBD1 (5 bases). The V gene's germline CDR1 is SGHTA and CDR2 FQGTGA. Trimming took off 3 bases at V and 4 bases at J, with 11 bases between the two ends. This CDR3 contains 14 residues.

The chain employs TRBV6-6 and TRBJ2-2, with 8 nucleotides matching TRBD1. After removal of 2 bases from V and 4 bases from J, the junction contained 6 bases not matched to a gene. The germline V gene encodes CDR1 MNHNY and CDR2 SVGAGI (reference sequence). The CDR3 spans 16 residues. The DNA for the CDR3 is TGTGCCAGCAGTTACGCGACAGGGGCCCTCACCGGGGAGCTGTTTTTT. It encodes CASSYATGALTGELFF.